This T cell receptor (beta chain) is from a study of blood T cells in healthy people across ages. A note on this clonotype: The antigen is unknown.

General study findings and limits: With donor CMV status unknown, expanded clonotype changes were possibly confounded.

Trimming left V 4 bases short and J 2 bases short, with 13 bases between. Germline V lookup: CDR1 SGHTA, CDR2 FQGNSA. The length of the CDR3 is 15 residues. Combining a sample-barcoded 5' primer with a J-beta primer mix, a second PCR ran for about 6 to 11 cycles. MiXCR was run by TCRdb on the 5' RACE reads, yielding one entry per CDR3 protein. The sample has about 1,400,000 distinct CDR3 sequences, approximately 59% seen once; the top ten hold 6.5% to 8.5%. The chain joins TRBV7-2 to TRBJ2-3; no clear D. The sample taken for sequencing was blood. The TCR sequence derives from a man younger than 35 in good health. The CDR3 spells CASSSVKVTTDTQYF. In nucleotides, the CDR3 is TGTGCCAGCAGCTCGGTTAAGGTTACCACAGATACGCAGTATTTT.